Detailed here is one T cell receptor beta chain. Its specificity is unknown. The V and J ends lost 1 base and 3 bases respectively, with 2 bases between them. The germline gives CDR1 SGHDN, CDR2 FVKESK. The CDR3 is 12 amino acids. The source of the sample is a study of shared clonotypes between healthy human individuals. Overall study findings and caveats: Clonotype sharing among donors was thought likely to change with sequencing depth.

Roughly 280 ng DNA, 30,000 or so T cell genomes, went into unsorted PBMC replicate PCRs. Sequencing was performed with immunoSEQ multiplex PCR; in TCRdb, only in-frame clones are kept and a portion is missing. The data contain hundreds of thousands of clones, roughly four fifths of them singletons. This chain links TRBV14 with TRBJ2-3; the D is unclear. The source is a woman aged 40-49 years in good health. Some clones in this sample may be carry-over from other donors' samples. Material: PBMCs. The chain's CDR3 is CASSQVTDTQYF. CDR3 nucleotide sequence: TGTGCCAGCAGCCAAGTTACAGATACGCAGTATTTT.